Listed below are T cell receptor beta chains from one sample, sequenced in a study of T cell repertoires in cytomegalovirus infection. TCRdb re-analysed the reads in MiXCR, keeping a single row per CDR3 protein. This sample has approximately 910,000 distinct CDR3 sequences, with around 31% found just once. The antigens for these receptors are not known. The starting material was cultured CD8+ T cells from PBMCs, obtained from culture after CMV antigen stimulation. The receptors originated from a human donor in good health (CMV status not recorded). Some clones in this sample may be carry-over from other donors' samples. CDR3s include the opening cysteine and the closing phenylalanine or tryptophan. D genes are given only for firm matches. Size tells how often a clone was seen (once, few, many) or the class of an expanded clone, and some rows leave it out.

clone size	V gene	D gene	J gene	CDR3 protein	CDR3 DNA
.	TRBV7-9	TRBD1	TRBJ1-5	CASSPSTGAHNQPQHF	TGTGCCAGCAGCCCATCGACAGGGGCACACAATCAGCCCCAGCATTTT
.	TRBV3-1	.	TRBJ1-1	CASSQDYSGTEAFF	TGTGCCAGCAGCCAAGATTATTCGGGGACTGAAGCTTTCTTT
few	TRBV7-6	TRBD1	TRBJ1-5	CASSLQDRDDQPQHF	TGTGCCAGCAGCTTACAGGACAGGGACGACCAGCCCCAGCATTTT
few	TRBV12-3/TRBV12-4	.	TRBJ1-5	CASSLRQINQPQHF	TGTGCCAGCAGTTTAAGGCAAATTAATCAGCCCCAGCATTTT
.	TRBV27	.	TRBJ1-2	CASSLTAIRESGYTF	TGTGCCAGCAGTTTGACGGCCATCAGGGAGAGTGGCTACACCTTC
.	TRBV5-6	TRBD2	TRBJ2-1	CASNPSGKRGVNEQFF	TGTGCCAGCAACCCCAGCGGAAAGCGGGGGGTCAATGAGCAGTTCTTC
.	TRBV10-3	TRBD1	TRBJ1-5	CAISEDRGDQPQHF	TGTGCCATCAGTGAGGACAGGGGGGATCAGCCCCAGCATTTT
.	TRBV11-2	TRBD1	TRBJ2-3	CASFQRDRSTDTQYF	TGTGCCAGCTTTCAAAGGGACAGGAGCACAGATACGCAGTATTTT
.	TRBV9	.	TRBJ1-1	CASSVGSPLTGAFF	TGTGCCAGCAGCGTAGGCTCTCCGTTAACGGGAGCTTTCTTT
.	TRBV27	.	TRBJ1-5	CASSPGGLYQPQHF	TGTGCCAGCAGCCCTGGGGGGCTATATCAGCCCCAGCATTTT
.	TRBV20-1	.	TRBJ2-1	CSAGLSDYNEQFF	TGCAGTGCCGGCCTCTCAGACTACAATGAGCAGTTCTTC
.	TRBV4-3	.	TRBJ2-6	CASNQVTGPGANVLTF	TGCGCCAGCAACCAAGTCACTGGCCCTGGGGCCAACGTCCTGACTTTC
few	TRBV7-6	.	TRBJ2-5	CASSLGPGAQETQYF	TGTGCCAGCAGCTTAGGGCCCGGGGCGCAAGAGACCCAGTACTTC
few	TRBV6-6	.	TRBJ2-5	CASSYSESGGGLIETQYF	TGTGCCAGCAGTTACTCGGAATCCGGCGGGGGCCTAATAGAGACCCAGTACTTC
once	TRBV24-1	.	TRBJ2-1	CATSDPRGGHKEQFF	TGTGCCACCAGTGACCCCAGGGGAGGGCATAAGGAGCAGTTCTTC
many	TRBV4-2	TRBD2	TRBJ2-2	CASSQVLGLAETNTGELFF	TGTGCCAGCAGCCAAGTCCTGGGACTAGCGGAGACGAACACCGGGGAGCTGTTTTTT
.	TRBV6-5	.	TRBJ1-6	CASSYSVGDLNSPLHF	TGTGCCAGCAGTTACTCGGTGGGGGACCTTAATTCACCCCTCCACTTT
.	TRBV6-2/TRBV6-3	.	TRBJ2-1	CASSYGMRSKYEQFF	TGTGCCAGCAGTTACGGGATGCGTTCCAAGTATGAGCAGTTCTTC
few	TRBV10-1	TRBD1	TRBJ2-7	CASSEQGTGSYEQYF	TGCGCCAGCAGTGAGCAGGGGACAGGGAGCTACGAGCAGTACTTC
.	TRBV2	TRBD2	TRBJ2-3	CASLLPGLTSTSTDTQYF	TGTGCCAGCTTACTGCCGGGACTAACATCTACTAGCACAGATACGCAGTATTTT
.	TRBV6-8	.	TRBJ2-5	CASSPEEEDQETQYF	TGTGCCAGCAGCCCAGAGGAGGAGGACCAAGAGACCCAGTACTTC
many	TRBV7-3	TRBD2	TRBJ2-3	CASSSLAGATDTQYF	TGTGCCAGCAGCTCGTTAGCGGGGGCCACAGATACGCAGTATTTT
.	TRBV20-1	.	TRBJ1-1	CSARRGPSNTEAFF	TGCAGTGCTAGGCGAGGACCGTCGAACACTGAAGCTTTCTTT
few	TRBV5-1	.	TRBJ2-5	CASRGDETQYF	TGCGCCAGCAGGGGTGACGAGACCCAGTACTTC
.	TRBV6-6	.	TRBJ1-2	CASNLNREIGAYGYTF	TGTGCCAGCAATTTAAACAGGGAAATAGGAGCCTATGGCTACACCTTC
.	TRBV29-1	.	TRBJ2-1	CSVEDRSRDEQFF	TGCAGCGTTGAAGATCGGTCGAGGGATGAGCAGTTCTTC
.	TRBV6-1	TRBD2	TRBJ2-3	CASKELAVKFTDTQYF	TGTGCCAGCAAGGAACTAGCGGTGAAGTTCACAGATACGCAGTATTTT
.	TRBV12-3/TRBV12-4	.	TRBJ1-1	CAAATGLNTEAFF	TGTGCCGCCGCTACAGGGTTGAACACTGAAGCTTTCTTT
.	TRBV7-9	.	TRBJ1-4	CASSFAGVGEKLFF	TGTGCCAGCAGCTTTGCGGGGGTAGGAGAAAAACTGTTTTTT
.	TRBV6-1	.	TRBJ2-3	CASSEDRISTDTQYF	TGTGCCAGCAGTGAAGACCGGATAAGCACAGATACGCAGTATTTT
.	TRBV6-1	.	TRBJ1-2	CASSENSFYGYTF	TGTGCCAGCAGTGAAAACAGTTTCTATGGCTACACCTTC
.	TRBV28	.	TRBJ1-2	CASSLGGADYYGYTF	TGTGCCAGCAGTCTGGGTGGGGCAGATTACTATGGCTACACCTTC
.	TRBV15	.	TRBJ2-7	CATSRASGAYEQYF	TGTGCCACCAGCAGAGCCAGTGGGGCCTACGAGCAGTACTTC
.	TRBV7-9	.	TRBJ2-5	CASSLDYGREQETQYF	TGTGCCAGCAGCTTAGACTACGGACGCGAACAGGAGACCCAGTACTTC
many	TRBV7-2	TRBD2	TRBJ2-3	CASSFTGLAMNSTDTQYF	TGTGCCAGCAGCTTTACGGGACTAGCGATGAACAGCACAGATACGCAGTATTTT
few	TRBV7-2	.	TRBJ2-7	CASSLGRAATLDEQYF	TGTGCCAGCAGCTTAGGTCGGGCGGCGACCCTAGACGAGCAGTACTTC
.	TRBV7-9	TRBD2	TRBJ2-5	CASSFGTSGDQETQYF	TGTGCCAGCAGCTTCGGGACTAGCGGGGATCAAGAGACCCAGTACTTC
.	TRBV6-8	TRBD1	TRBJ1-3	CASREQGSSGNTIYF	TGTGCCAGCAGGGAACAGGGGTCCTCTGGAAACACCATATATTTT
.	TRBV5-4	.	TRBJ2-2	CASSLAGMGIGELFF	TGTGCCAGCAGCTTGGCCGGAATGGGAATCGGGGAGCTGTTTTTT
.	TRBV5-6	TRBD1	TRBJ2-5	CASSLGQGTASQYF	TGTGCCAGCAGCCTAGGACAGGGGACTGCTTCCCAGTACTTC
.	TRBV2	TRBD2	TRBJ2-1	CASSITSGAFNEQFF	TGTGCCAGCAGTATCACTAGCGGGGCCTTCAATGAGCAGTTCTTC
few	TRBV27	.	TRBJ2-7	CASRHASEQYF	TGTGCCAGCAGACACGCTTCCGAGCAGTACTTC
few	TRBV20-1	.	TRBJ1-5	CSARDGSAHQPQHF	TGCAGTGCTAGAGATGGGAGTGCCCATCAGCCCCAGCATTTT
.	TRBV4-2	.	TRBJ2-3	CASSQEEQATDTQYF	TGTGCCAGCAGCCAAGAGGAGCAAGCCACAGATACGCAGTATTTT
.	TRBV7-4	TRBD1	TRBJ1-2	CASSVGQTINYGYTF	TGTGCCAGCAGCGTGGGACAGACGATTAACTATGGCTACACCTTC
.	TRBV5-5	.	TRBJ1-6	CASSLSPTFSYNSPLHF	TGTGCCAGCAGCTTGAGCCCGACATTCTCCTATAATTCACCCCTCCACTTT
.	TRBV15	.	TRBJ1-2	CATSRERIYGYTF	TGTGCCACCAGCAGAGAACGGATCTATGGCTACACCTTC
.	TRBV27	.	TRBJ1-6	CASTIGGGNSPLHF	TGTGCCAGCACCATAGGCGGGGGGAATTCACCCCTCCACTTT
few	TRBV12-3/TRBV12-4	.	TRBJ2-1	CASTPRDPINEQFF	TGTGCCAGCACTCCCCGGGACCCGATCAATGAGCAGTTCTTC
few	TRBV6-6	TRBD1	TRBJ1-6	CASSYPRDRGENSPLHF	TGTGCCAGCAGTTACCCGCGGGACAGGGGCGAGAATTCACCCCTCCACTTT
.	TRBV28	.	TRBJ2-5	CASSSLVGQETQYF	TGTGCCAGCAGTTCTCTTGTGGGGCAAGAGACCCAGTACTTC
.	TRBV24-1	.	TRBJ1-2	CATSDTGRNYGYTF	TGTGCCACCAGTGATACGGGACGCAACTATGGCTACACCTTC
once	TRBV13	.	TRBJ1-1	CASRTAGPTEAFF	TGTGCCAGCAGGACAGCAGGGCCCACTGAAGCTTTCTTT
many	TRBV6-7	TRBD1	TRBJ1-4	CASSYSGTENEKLFF	TGTGCCAGCAGTTACTCGGGGACAGAGAATGAAAAACTGTTTTTT
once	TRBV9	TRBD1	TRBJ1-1	CASSPSTGLNTEAFF	TGTGCCAGCAGCCCCTCGACAGGGTTGAACACTGAAGCTTTCTTT
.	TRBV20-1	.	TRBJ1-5	CSARAGRYSNQPQHF	TGCAGTGCTAGAGCTGGGAGATATAGCAATCAGCCCCAGCATTTT
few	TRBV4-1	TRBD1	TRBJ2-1	CASSQEEWDRVNEQFF	TGCGCCAGCAGCCAAGAGGAATGGGACAGGGTAAATGAGCAGTTCTTC
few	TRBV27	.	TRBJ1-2	CASSLHPQGLTNYGYTF	TGTGCCAGCAGTTTACACCCCCAGGGGCTTACTAACTATGGCTACACCTTC
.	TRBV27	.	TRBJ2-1	CASSHGQNNEQFF	TGTGCCAGCAGTCATGGACAGAACAATGAGCAGTTCTTC